Listed below are T cell receptor beta chains from one sample, sequenced in a study of blood T cell repertoires in COVID-19. This table comes from immunoSEQ multiplex PCR, and its TCRdb copy is limited to in-frame clones, with some not included. The sample includes fewer than 300,000 clones, around 82% of them seen just once. The specimen sequenced was peripheral blood. The origin of the receptors is a human donor in a cohort sampled during active COVID-19. The CDR3 runs from the conserved cysteine through the conserved F or W. Size values are once, few and many counts, or a class for expanded clones, and some rows have none.

>TRBJ2-2|-|TRBV27
CASWFGGRDTGELFF
>TRBJ2-6|-|TRBV29-1
CSVGDRTGANVLTF
>TRBJ2-1|-|TRBV7-2
CASSLARSGGAGNEQFF
>TRBJ1-5|-|TRBV27
CASRGQGYSNQPQHF
>TRBJ2-7|-|TRBV11-2
CASSIAGTGNYEQYF
>TRBJ1-1|-|TRBV3-1/TRBV3-2
CASSQVWRGTEAFF
>TRBJ2-6|-|TRBV18
CASSLQGTNSGANVLTF
>TRBJ1-1|-|TRBV11-2
CASSLARGDNTEAFF
>TRBJ2-3|-|TRBV11-3
CASSLRVTDTQYF
>TRBJ2-3|-|TRBV5-4
CASSLGGQGATDTQYF
>TRBJ1-1|-|TRBV28
CASSPVGVLSEAFF
>TRBJ2-5|-|TRBV27
CASSSTGLGTQYF
>TRBJ2-7|-|TRBV3-1/TRBV3-2
CASSQSATYYEQYF
>TRBJ2-4|-|TRBV6-5
CATGWTGAKNIQYF
>TRBJ2-7|few|TRBV19
CASSLRTGSLYEQYF
>TRBJ2-7|once|TRBV6-5
CASSRDRQTTYEQYF
>TRBJ2-5|-|TRBV2
CASSGLAGGLGETQYF